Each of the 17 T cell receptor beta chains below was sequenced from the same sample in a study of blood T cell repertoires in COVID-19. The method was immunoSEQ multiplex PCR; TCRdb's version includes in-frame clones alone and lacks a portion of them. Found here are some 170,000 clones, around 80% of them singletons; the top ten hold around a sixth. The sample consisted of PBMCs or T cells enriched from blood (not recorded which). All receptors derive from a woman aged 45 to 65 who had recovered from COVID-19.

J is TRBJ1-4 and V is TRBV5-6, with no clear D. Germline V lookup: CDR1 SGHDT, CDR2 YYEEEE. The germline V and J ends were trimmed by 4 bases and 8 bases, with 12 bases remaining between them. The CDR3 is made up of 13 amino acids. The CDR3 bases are TGTGCCAGCAGCCCGGACGGAGGAGAAAAACTGTTTTTT. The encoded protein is CASSPDGGEKLFF. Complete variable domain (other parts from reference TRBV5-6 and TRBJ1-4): DAGVTQSPTHLIKTRGQQVTLRCSPKSGHDTVSWYQQALGQGPQFIFQYYEEEERQRGNFPDRFSGHQFPNYSSELNVNALLLGDSALYLCASSPDGGEKLFFGSGTQLSVL.

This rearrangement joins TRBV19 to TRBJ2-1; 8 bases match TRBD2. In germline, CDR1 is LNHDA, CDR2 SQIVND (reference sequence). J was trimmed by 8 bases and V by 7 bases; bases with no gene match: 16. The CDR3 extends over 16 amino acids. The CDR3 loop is CASKGESGGVRDEQFF. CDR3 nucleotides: TGTGCCAGTAAAGGGGAAAGCGGGGGAGTGAGGGATGAGCAGTTCTTC.

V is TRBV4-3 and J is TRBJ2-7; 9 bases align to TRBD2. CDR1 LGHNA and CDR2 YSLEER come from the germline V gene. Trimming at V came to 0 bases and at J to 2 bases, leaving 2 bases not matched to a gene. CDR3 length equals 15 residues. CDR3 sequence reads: CASSQESSGTYEQYF. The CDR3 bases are TGCGCCAGCAGCCAAGAGTCTAGCGGGACCTACGAGCAGTACTTC.

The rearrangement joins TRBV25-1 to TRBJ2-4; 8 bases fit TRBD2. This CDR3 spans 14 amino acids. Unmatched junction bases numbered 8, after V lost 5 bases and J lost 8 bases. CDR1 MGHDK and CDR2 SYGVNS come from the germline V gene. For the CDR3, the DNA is TGTGCCAGCAGTTCTCCGGGACTAGGGGACATTCAGTACTTC. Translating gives CASSSPGLGDIQYF.

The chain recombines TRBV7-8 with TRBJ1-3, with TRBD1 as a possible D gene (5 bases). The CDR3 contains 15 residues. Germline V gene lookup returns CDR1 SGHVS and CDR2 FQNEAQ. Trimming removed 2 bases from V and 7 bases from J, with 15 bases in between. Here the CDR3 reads CASSLKGQGGNTIYF. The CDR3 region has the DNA TGTGCCAGCAGCTTAAAGGGTCAGGGTGGTAACACCATATATTTT.

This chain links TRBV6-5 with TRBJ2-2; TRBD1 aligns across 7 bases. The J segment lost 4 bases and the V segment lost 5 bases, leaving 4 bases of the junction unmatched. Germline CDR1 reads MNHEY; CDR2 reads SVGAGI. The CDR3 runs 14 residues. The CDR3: CASSPGTVTGELFF. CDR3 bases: TGTGCCAGCAGTCCCGGGACAGTCACCGGGGAGCTGTTTTTT.

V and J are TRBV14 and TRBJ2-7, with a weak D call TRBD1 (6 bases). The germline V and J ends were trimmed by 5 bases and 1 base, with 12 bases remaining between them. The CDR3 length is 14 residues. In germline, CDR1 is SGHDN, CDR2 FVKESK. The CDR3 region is CASSFRQVSYEQYF. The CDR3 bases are TGTGCCAGCAGCTTCCGACAGGTATCCTACGAGCAGTACTTC.

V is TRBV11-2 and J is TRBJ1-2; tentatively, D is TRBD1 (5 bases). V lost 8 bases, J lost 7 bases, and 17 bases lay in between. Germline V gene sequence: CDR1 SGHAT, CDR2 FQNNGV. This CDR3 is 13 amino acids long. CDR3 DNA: TGTGCCAGCGCCTCTTCCCCTGACAGTGGCTACACCTTC. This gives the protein CASASSPDSGYTF.

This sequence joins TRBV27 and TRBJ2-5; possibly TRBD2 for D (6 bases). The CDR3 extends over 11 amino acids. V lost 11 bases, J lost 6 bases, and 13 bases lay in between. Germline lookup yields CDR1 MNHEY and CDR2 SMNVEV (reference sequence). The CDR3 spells CASRGLKTQYF. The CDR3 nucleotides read TGTGCCTCCCGGGGGTTGAAGACCCAGTACTTC.

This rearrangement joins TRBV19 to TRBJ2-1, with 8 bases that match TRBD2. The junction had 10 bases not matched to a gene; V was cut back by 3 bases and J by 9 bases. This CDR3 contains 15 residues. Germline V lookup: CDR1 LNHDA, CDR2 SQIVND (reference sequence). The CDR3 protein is CASSILVAGRSEQFF. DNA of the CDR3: TGTGCCAGTAGTATCCTGGTAGCGGGACGTAGTGAGCAGTTCTTC.

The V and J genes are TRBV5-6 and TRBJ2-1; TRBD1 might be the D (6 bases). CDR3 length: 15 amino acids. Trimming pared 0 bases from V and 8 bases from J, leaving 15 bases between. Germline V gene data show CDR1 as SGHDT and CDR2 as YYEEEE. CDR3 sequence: CASSLEQGRVYEQFF. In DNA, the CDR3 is TGTGCCAGCAGCTTGGAACAGGGTAGGGTGTATGAGCAGTTCTTC.

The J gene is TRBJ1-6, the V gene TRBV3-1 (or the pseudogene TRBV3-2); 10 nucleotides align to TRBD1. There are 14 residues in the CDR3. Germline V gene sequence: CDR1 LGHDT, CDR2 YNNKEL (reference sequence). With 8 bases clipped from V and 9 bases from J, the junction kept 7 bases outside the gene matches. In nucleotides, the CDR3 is TGTGCCAGCGCTCGGCGGGACAGGGGTTCACCCCTCCACTTT. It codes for CASARRDRGSPLHF.

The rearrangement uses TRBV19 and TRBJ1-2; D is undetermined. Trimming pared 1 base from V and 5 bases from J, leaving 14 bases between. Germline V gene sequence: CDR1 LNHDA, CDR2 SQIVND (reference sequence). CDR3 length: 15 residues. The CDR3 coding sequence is TGTGCCAGTAGTATAGGCGGCAGCCTTGGGTATGGCTACACCTTC. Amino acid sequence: CASSIGGSLGYGYTF.

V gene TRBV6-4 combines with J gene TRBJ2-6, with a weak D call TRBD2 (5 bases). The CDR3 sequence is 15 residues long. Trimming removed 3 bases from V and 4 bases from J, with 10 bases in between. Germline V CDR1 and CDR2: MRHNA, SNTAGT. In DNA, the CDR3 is TGTGCCAGCAGTGAGGGAGTGGACGGGGCCAACGTCCTGACTTTC. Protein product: CASSEGVDGANVLTF.

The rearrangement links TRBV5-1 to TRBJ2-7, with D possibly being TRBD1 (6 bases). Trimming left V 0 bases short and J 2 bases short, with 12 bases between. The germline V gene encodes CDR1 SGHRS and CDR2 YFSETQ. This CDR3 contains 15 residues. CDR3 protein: CASSLDYRAPYEQYF. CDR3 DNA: TGCGCCAGCAGCTTGGATTACAGGGCTCCCTACGAGCAGTACTTC.

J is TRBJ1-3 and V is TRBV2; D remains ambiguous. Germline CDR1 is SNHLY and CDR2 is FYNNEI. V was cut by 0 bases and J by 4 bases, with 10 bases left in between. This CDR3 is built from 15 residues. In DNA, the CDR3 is TGTGCCAGCAGTGAAGCGTTCGGTAGAGGAAACACCATATATTTT. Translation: CASSEAFGRGNTIYF.

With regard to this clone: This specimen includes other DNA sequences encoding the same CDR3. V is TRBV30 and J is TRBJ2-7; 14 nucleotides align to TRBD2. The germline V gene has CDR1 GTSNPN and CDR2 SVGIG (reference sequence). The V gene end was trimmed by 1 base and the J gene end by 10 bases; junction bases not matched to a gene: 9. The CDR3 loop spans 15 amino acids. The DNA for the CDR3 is TGTGCCTGGAGTGCCAAGGGACTAGCGGGAGCCGAACAGTACTTC. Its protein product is CAWSAKGLAGAEQYF.